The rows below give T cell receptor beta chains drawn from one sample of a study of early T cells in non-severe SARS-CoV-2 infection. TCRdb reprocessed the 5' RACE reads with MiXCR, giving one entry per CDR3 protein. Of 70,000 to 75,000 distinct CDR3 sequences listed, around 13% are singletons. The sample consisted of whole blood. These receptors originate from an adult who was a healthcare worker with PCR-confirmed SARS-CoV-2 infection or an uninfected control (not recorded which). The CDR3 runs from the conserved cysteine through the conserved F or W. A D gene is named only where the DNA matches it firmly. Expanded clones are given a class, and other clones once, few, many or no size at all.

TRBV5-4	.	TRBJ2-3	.	CASSSPGETDTQYF	TGTGCCAGCAGCTCACCAGGGGAGACAGATACGCAGTATTTT
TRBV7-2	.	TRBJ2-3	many	CASSLVSTVTDTQYF	TGTGCCAGCAGCTTAGTGAGTACAGTAACAGATACGCAGTATTTT
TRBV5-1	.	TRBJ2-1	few	CASRRNNEQFF	TGCGCCAGCCGACGGAACAATGAGCAGTTCTTC
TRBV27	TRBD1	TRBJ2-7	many	CASSLYRGSSYEQYF	TGTGCCAGCAGTTTGTACAGGGGGAGCTCCTACGAGCAGTACTTC
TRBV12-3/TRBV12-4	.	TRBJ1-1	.	CASSFQWNTEAFF	TGTGCCAGCAGTTTTCAATGGAACACTGAAGCTTTCTTT
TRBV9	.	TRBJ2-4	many	CASSVSGENIQYF	TGTGCCAGCAGCGTGTCCGGGGAAAACATTCAGTACTTC
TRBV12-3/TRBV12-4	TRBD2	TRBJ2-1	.	CASKRGHNEQFF	TGTGCCAGCAAGCGGGGACACAATGAGCAGTTCTTC
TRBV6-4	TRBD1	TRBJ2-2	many	CASSDRDSVGELFF	TGTGCCAGCAGTGACAGGGACAGCGTCGGGGAGCTGTTTTTT
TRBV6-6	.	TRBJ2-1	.	CASSSQGEGHNEQFF	TGTGCCAGCAGTTCACAGGGAGAAGGCCACAATGAGCAGTTCTTC
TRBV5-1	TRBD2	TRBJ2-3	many	CASSLTSGVTDTQYF	TGCGCCAGCAGCCTGACTAGCGGGGTCACAGATACGCAGTATTTT
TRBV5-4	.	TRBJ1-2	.	CASSSLRGPQGYTF	TGTGCCAGCAGCTCCCTGCGGGGGCCTCAGGGCTACACCTTC
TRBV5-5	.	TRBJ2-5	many	CASSHSGLQETQYF	TGTGCCAGCAGCCACTCGGGGCTACAAGAGACCCAGTACTTC
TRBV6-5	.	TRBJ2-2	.	CASSYPQGNGELFF	TGTGCCAGCAGTTACCCGCAGGGGAACGGGGAGCTGTTTTTT
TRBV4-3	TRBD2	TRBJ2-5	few	CASSQGTSGVQETQYF	TGCGCCAGCAGCCAAGGGACTAGCGGGGTTCAAGAGACCCAGTACTTC
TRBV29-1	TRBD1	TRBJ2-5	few	CSVTRTGNQYF	TGCAGCGTTACCAGGACAGGGAACCAGTACTTC
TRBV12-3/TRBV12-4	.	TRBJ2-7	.	CASTSGYEQYF	TGTGCCAGCACTTCTGGTTACGAGCAGTACTTC
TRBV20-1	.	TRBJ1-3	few	CSARAPRGSGNTIYF	TGCAGTGCTAGAGCCCCAAGAGGGTCTGGAAACACCATATATTTT
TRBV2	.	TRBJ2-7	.	CASSEARYSYEQYF	TGTGCCAGCAGTGAAGCGCGGTATTCCTACGAGCAGTACTTC
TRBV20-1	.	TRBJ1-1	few	CSARDLGGKTEAFF	TGCAGTGCTAGAGATCTGGGAGGGAAAACTGAAGCTTTCTTT
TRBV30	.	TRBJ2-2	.	CAWSVGEIASESGELFF	TGTGCCTGGAGTGTCGGTGAGATTGCCAGCGAGTCCGGGGAGCTGTTTTTT
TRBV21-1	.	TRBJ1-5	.	CASSRAQVNQPQHF	TGTGCCAGCAGCAGAGCACAAGTCAATCAGCCCCAGCATTTT
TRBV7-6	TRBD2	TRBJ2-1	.	CASRLNSGGGYNEQFF	TGTGCCAGCAGGTTGAATAGCGGGGGCGGTTACAATGAGCAGTTCTTC
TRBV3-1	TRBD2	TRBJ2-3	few	CASRGLAGVGTDTQYF	TGTGCCAGCAGAGGACTAGCGGGGGTCGGCACAGATACGCAGTATTTT
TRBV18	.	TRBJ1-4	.	CASSVGRNEKLFF	TGTGCCAGCTCAGTGGGGCGTAATGAAAAACTGTTTTTT
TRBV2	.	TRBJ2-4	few	CASSGGYKNIQYF	TGTGCCAGCAGTGGTGGATACAAAAACATTCAGTACTTC
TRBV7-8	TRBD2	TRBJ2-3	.	CASSLGPSGILADTQYF	TGTGCCAGCAGCTTAGGGCCTAGCGGGATACTCGCAGATACGCAGTATTTT
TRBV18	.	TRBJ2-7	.	CASSAVVSYEQYF	TGTGCCAGCTCAGCGGTGGTATCCTACGAGCAGTACTTC
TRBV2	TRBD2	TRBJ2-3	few	CASMGTSGDTDTQYF	TGTGCCAGCATGGGGACTAGCGGGGACACAGATACGCAGTATTTT
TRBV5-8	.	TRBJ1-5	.	CASSLRLNSNQPQHF	TGTGCCAGCAGCTTACGACTGAATAGCAATCAGCCCCAGCATTTT
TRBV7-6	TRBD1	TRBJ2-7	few	CASSLRDRAMNEQYF	TGTGCCAGCAGCTTACGCGACAGGGCCATGAACGAGCAGTACTTC
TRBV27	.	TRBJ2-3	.	CASSFSHGSTQYF	TGTGCCAGCAGTTTTTCCCATGGGTCTACGCAGTATTTT
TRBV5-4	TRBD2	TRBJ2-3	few	CASSTSGGVTDTQYF	TGTGCCAGCAGCACTAGCGGGGGGGTCACAGATACGCAGTATTTT
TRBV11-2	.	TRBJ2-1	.	CASRSTRPGAYNEQFF	TGTGCCAGCAGGTCAACGCGGCCAGGGGCTTACAATGAGCAGTTCTTC
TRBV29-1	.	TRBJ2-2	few	CSVGAYTGELFF	TGCAGCGTTGGAGCGTACACCGGGGAGCTGTTTTTT
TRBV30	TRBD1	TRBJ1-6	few	CAWTSGQGAGSPLHF	TGTGCCTGGACCTCCGGACAGGGGGCCGGTTCACCCCTCCACTTT
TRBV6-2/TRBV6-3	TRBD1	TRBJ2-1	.	CASSQQGQIYNEQFF	TGTGCCAGCAGCCAACAGGGACAGATATACAATGAGCAGTTCTTC
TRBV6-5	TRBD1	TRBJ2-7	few	CASSRGDRAYEQYF	TGTGCCAGCAGTCGCGGGGACAGGGCCTACGAGCAGTACTTC
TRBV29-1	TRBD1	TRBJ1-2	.	CSGSGTGDHGYTF	TGCAGCGGGTCCGGGACAGGGGATCATGGCTACACCTTC
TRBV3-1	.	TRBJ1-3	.	CASSAQVGASENTIYF	TGTGCCAGCTCAGCCCAAGTGGGGGCTTCGGAAAACACCATATATTTT
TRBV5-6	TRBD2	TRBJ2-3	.	CASSLVGLAVPTDTQYF	TGTGCCAGCAGCTTGGTAGGACTAGCGGTTCCCACAGATACGCAGTATTTT